This T cell receptor (beta chain) was identified during a study of blood T cell repertoires in COVID-19. Measured with immunoSEQ multiplex PCR; TCRdb has only the in-frame clones, and not every one. This sample has about 46,000 clones; about 89% occur once, and the top ten carry 15%. Germline V lookup: CDR1 SEHNR, CDR2 FQNEAQ (reference sequence). The CDR3 is 14 residues long. Trimming left V 6 bases short and J 1 base short, with 12 bases between. The sequenced sample consisted of peripheral blood. The clonotype comes from a human donor in a cohort sampled during active COVID-19. V is TRBV7-9 and J is TRBJ1-1, with D hard to call. The CDR3 spells CASSSRGRNTEAFF. In nucleotides, the CDR3 is TGTGCCAGCAGTAGCAGAGGGAGGAACACTGAAGCTTTCTTT.